This record looks at one TCR beta chain sequence and its context. This sample stems from a study of T-cell reconstitution after alpha-beta-depleted transplantation in children. The CDR3 runs 15 residues. From germline, CDR1 is SGHRS and CDR2 YFSETQ. The germline V and J ends were trimmed by 3 bases and 0 bases, with 10 bases remaining between them. Preparation of the TCRbeta library was carried out with unique molecular identifiers. TCRdb re-called the PCR reads through MiXCR, storing one row per CDR3 protein. The sample contains some 220,000 distinct CDR3 sequences, 11% of which appear only once. The source material was PBMCs, sampled before TCRalphabeta/CD19-depleted stem cell transplant. This clonotype originated in a child under two years old with acute myeloid leukemia, due to receive a stem cell transplant. This chain connects TRBV5-1 to TRBJ2-1; D perhaps matches TRBD2 (6 bases). The CDR3 protein is CASSYIGSSYNEQFF. The DNA for the CDR3 is TGCGCCAGCAGCTATATCGGGAGCTCCTACAATGAGCAGTTCTTC.